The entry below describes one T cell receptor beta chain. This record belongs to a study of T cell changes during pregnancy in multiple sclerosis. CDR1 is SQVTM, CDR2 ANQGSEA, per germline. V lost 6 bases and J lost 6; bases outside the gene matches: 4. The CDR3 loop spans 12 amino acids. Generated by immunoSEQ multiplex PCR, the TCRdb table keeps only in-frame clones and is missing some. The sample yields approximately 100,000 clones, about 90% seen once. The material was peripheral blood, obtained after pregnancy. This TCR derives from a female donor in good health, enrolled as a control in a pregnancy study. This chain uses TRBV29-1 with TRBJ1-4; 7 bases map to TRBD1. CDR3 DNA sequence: TGCAGCGTCTCAACAGGGGATGAAAAACTGTTTTTT. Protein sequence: CSVSTGDEKLFF. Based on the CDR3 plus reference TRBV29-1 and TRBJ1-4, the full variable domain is SAVISQKPSRDICQRGTSLTIQCQVDSQVTMMFWYRQQPGQSLTLIATANQGSEATYESGFVIDKFPISRPNLTFSTLTVSNMSPEDSSIYLCSVSTGDEKLFFGSGTQLSVL.